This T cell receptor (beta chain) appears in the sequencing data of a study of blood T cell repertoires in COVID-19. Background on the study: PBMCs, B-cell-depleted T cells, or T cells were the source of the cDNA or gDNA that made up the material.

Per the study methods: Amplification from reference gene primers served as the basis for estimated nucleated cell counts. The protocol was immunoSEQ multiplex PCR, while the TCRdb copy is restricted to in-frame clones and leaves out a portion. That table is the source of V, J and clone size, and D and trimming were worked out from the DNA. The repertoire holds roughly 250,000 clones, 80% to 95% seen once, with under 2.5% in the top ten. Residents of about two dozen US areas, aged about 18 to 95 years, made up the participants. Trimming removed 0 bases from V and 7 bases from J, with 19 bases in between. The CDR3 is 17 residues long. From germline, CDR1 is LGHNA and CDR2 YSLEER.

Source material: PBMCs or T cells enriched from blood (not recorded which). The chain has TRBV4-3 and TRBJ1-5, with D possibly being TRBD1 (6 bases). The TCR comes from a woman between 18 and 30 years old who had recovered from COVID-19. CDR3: CASSQERWGGPEQPQHF. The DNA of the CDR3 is TGCGCCAGCAGCCAAGAGAGGTGGGGGGGGCCGGAGCAGCCCCAGCATTTT.